The clone carrying this T cell receptor beta chain has a single count. The CDR3 runs to 13 residues. V lost 3 bases to trimming and J lost 4 bases, with 9 bases between them. Germline CDR1 LNHDA, CDR2 SQIVND (reference sequence). The data were taken from a study of blood T cell repertoires in COVID-19. Libraries were prepared by immunoSEQ multiplex PCR; TCRdb keeps only in-frame clonotypes and omits some of them. The sample contains under 200,000 clones, 80% to 90% of which appear only once. The sample was peripheral blood. The gene calls are TRBV19 and TRBJ1-1; D is possibly TRBD1 (5 bases). The clonotype was recovered from a man in his late teens or twenties with active or convalescent COVID-19. CDR3 region: CASSIAGGTEAFF. The DNA of the CDR3 is TGTGCCAGTAGTATTGCCGGGGGCACTGAAGCTTTCTTT.